One and the same sample provided the 29 T cell receptor beta chains below, sequenced in a study of T cell responses to AZD1222 COVID-19 vaccine. The table came from immunoSEQ multiplex PCR; TCRdb's copy has only in-frame clones and leaves some out. Here the sample spans about 120,000 clones, 93% being singletons. The source was peripheral blood, collected 28 days after the second AZD1222 dose. The receptors stem from an adult who received the AZD1222 COVID-19 vaccine.

The rearrangement joins TRBV14 to TRBJ2-1; weak D call: TRBD2 (6 bases). The V and J ends lost 3 bases and 4 bases respectively, with 7 bases between them. This CDR3 spans 13 amino acids. Per the germline V gene, CDR1 is SGHDN and CDR2 is FVKESK. CDR3 DNA: TGTGCCAGCAGCCAGGGGGGATACAATGAGCAGTTCTTC. As protein: CASSQGGYNEQFF.

The chain is built from TRBV7-2 and TRBJ1-1; a possible D gene is TRBD1 (5 bases). The germline V gene has CDR1 SGHTA and CDR2 FQGNSA. The CDR3 spans 17 residues. V was trimmed by 5 bases and J by 8 bases, leaving 27 bases between them. CDR3 residues: CASSALTVFGAPPEAFF. DNA for the CDR3: TGTGCCAGCAGCGCTTTGACAGTTTTCGGGGCTCCACCAGAAGCTTTCTTT.

This CDR3 reads CATSRAVWGGRDTEAFF. Written as DNA, the CDR3 is TGTGCCACCAGCAGAGCCGTATGGGGCGGGCGGGACACTGAAGCTTTCTTT. V gene TRBV15 combines with J gene TRBJ1-1, with a tentative D call TRBD1 (5 bases). The length of the CDR3 is 17 residues. The V gene lost 1 base and the J gene lost 3 bases, with 18 bases spanning the gap. Germline CDR1 LNHNV, CDR2 YYDKDF (reference sequence).

This chain links TRBV5-1 with TRBJ2-7; 9 positions agree with TRBD2. Germline CDR1 reads SGHRS; CDR2 reads YFSETQ. With V trimmed by 3 bases and J by 0 bases, 13 bases remained unmatched. The CDR3 is made up of 18 amino acids. CDR3 nucleotide sequence: TGCGCCAGCAGCTCGCTTGGGGCTAGCGGGATAATCTCCTACGAGCAGTACTTC. Translation gives CASSSLGASGIISYEQYF.

This chain joins TRBV18 and TRBJ2-7; 8 bases match TRBD1. The V segment lost 1 base and the J segment 2 bases; nucleotides outside the gene matches: 4. The CDR3 totals 15 residues. Germline CDR1 and CDR2: KGHSH and LQKENI. This CDR3 reads CASSPQNRGAYEQYF. The CDR3 DNA follows: TGTGCCAGCTCACCACAGAACAGGGGGGCCTACGAGCAGTACTTC.

The chain carries TRBV6-2 or TRBV6-3 and TRBJ1-5; 8 nucleotides match TRBD1. Germline lookup yields CDR1 MNHEY and CDR2 SVGEGT. The junction had 11 bases not matched to a gene; V was cut back by 3 bases and J by 4 bases. CDR3 size: 17 residues. The CDR3 here is CASSYTTQGGRNQPQHF. For the CDR3, the DNA is TGTGCCAGCAGTTATACGACACAGGGGGGAAGAAATCAGCCCCAGCATTTT.

The V and J genes are TRBV29-1 and TRBJ2-2; 10 bases align to TRBD1. Germline V gene lookup returns CDR1 SQVTM and CDR2 ANQGSEA. V was pared by 6 bases and J by 5 bases, with 3 bases of the junction left unmatched. This CDR3 spans 13 amino acids. CDR3 DNA: TGCAGCGTGAGGACAGGGGGAACCGGGGAGCTGTTTTTT. This gives the protein CSVRTGGTGELFF.

The chain combines TRBV5-1 with TRBJ2-5; D might be TRBD2 (5 bases). The CDR3 spans 15 residues. From germline, CDR1 is SGHRS and CDR2 YFSETQ. V lost 4 bases and J lost 0, with 13 bases in between. The CDR3 here is CASSPQTGDQETQYF. The CDR3 nucleotides are TGCGCCAGCAGCCCCCAGACCGGGGACCAAGAGACCCAGTACTTC.

The V and J genes are TRBV29-1 and TRBJ2-3; 11 bases are shared with TRBD2. J lost 3 bases, V lost 3 bases, and 11 bases had no gene match. The CDR3 spans 17 residues. Germline CDR1 SQVTM, CDR2 ANQGSEA. CDR3 loop: CSVELAGGRRGTDTQYF. DNA for the CDR3: TGCAGCGTTGAGTTAGCGGGAGGGCGTCGGGGTACAGATACGCAGTATTTT.

The chain has TRBV7-9 and TRBJ1-6; a possible D gene is TRBD1 (5 bases). The CDR3 totals 15 residues. V was clipped by 5 bases and J by 7 bases, with 15 bases between them. The germline CDR1 and CDR2 sequences are SEHNR and FQNEAQ (reference sequence). Written as DNA, the CDR3 is TGTGCCAGCAGCCCCTTCAGGGCGGGGAATTCACCCCTCCACTTT. Translated, it gives CASSPFRAGNSPLHF. Based on the CDR3 plus reference TRBV7-9 and TRBJ1-6, the full variable domain is DTGVSQNPRHKITKRGQNVTFRCDPISEHNRLYWYRQTLGQGPEFLTYFQNEAQLEKSRLLSDRFSAERPKGSFSTLEIQRTEQGDSAMYLCASSPFRAGNSPLHFGNGTRLTVT.

CDR3 coding DNA: TGTGCCAGCAGTAACCGGGCCTACAATGAGCAGTTCTTC. Protein product: CASSNRAYNEQFF. The chain is built from TRBV6-5 and TRBJ2-1; D is undetermined. The CDR3 runs 13 residues. Germline V gene data show CDR1 as MNHEY and CDR2 as SVGAGI. V gave up 5 bases and J gave up 2 bases, with 7 bases separating them.

This CDR3 reads CASSETGTGLVDTQYF. CDR3 nucleotide sequence: TGTGCCAGTAGCGAGACCGGGACAGGGTTGGTAGATACGCAGTATTTT. The rearrangement links TRBV19 to TRBJ2-3; the match to TRBD1 covers 9 bases. V dropped 6 bases and J dropped 5; count of bases not matched to a gene: 12. Germline V lookup: CDR1 LNHDA, CDR2 SQIVND (reference sequence). The CDR3 runs 16 residues.

The V call is TRBV15, the J call TRBJ2-3, with 8 bases that match TRBD2. CDR1 is LNHNV and CDR2 is YYDKDF in the germline V gene (reference sequence). This CDR3 is 16 amino acids long. Trimming at V came to 5 bases and at J to 6 bases, leaving 13 bases not matched to a gene. In DNA, the CDR3 is TGTGCCACCAGCCCAGGGCTTAGCGGGATACTGGATACGCAGTATTTT. Protein: CATSPGLSGILDTQYF.

This clone came up once. The genes are TRBV14 and TRBJ2-7, with 9 nucleotides matching TRBD2. Germline lookup yields CDR1 SGHDN and CDR2 FVKESK. Germline trimming cut 2 bases from V and 4 bases from J; bases unmatched to any gene: 6. This CDR3 is 15 amino acids long. This chain's CDR3 is CASSQSLAGVYEQYF. The CDR3, as DNA: TGTGCCAGCAGCCAATCATTAGCGGGGGTTTACGAGCAGTACTTC. The full variable domain, rest sourced from reference TRBV14 and TRBJ2-7, is EAGVTQFPSHSVIEKGQTVTLRCDPISGHDNLYWYRRVMGKEIKFLLHFVKESKQDESGMPNNRFLAERTGGTYSTLKVQPAELEDSGVYFCASSQSLAGVYEQYFGPGTRLTVT.

CDR3 protein: CASAVRTQETQYF. In DNA, the CDR3 is TGTGCTAGTGCCGTGCGGACACAAGAGACCCAGTACTTC. The chain carries TRBV12-5 and TRBJ2-5; D perhaps matches TRBD1 (5 bases). This CDR3 is built from 13 residues. Deletions cut 7 bases from V and 2 bases from J, with 11 bases between. Germline V gene lookup returns CDR1 LGHNT and CDR2 FRNRAP.

The genes are TRBV9 and TRBJ2-1; D might be TRBD1 (5 bases). V was cut by 5 bases and J by 7 bases, with 10 bases left in between. In germline, CDR1 is SGDLS, CDR2 YYNGEE. The CDR3 is 12 residues long. CDR3 DNA: TGTGCCAGCAGTCTACAGGAGAATGAGCAGTTCTTC. Translation: CASSLQENEQFF.

This chain links TRBV6-2 or TRBV6-3 with TRBJ1-5; D gene uncertain. The CDR3 runs to 16 residues. CDR1 is MNHEY, CDR2 SVGEGT, per germline. V lost 6 bases, J lost 0 bases, and 15 bases lay in between. The CDR3, as DNA: TGTGCCAGCAGCCCTACCGGACCGAATAGCAATCAGCCCCAGCATTTT. Translated, it gives CASSPTGPNSNQPQHF.

This chain links TRBV5-4 with TRBJ1-3; 10 positions agree with TRBD1. The V and J ends lost 4 bases and 2 bases, in that order; junction bases with no gene match: 0. The CDR3 consists of 14 residues. Germline CDR1 reads SGHNT; CDR2 reads YYREEE (reference sequence). In nucleotides, the CDR3 is TGTGCCAGCAGCGGGACAGGGGCTGGAAACACCATATATTTT. Amino acids: CASSGTGAGNTIYF.

This chain connects TRBV12-3 or TRBV12-4 to TRBJ1-2; D is possibly TRBD1 (6 bases). V lost 4 bases to trimming and J lost 8 bases, with 14 bases between them. There are 13 residues in the CDR3. CDR3 bases: TGTGCCAGCAGTTCGACGAACCAGGGGGGCTACACCTTC. This translates into CASSSTNQGGYTF.

The rearrangement uses TRBV5-1 and TRBJ2-7; 8 bases agree with TRBD1. There are 14 residues in the CDR3. The trim removed 4 bases at V and 6 bases at J, leaving 9 bases unmatched. Looked up from germline, CDR1 is SGHRS and CDR2 is YFSETQ. The CDR3 DNA sequence: TGCGCCAGCAGCGCAGGGGGCCCCCTACCCGAGCAGTACTTC. Its protein product is CASSAGGPLPEQYF.

The chain combines TRBV5-4 with TRBJ1-5; D call uncertain. The germline gives CDR1 SGHNT, CDR2 YYREEE (reference sequence). The CDR3 is made up of 14 amino acids. Trimming removed 2 bases from V and 1 base from J, with 7 bases in between. CDR3 region: CASSLDGSNQPQHF. CDR3 sequence (DNA): TGTGCCAGCAGCTTAGACGGAAGCAATCAGCCCCAGCATTTT.

The V gene is TRBV10-3, the J gene TRBJ1-2; the D gene is possibly TRBD1 (6 bases). This CDR3 is built from 12 residues. The V and J ends lost 4 bases and 8 bases respectively, with 11 bases between them. From germline, CDR1 is ENHRY and CDR2 SYGVKD. CDR3 amino acids: CAISGDMGGYTF. The CDR3 DNA reads as TGTGCCATCAGTGGGGACATGGGCGGCTACACCTTC.

This clone was seen a few times. The same CDR3 is also encoded by other DNA sequences in this sample. The rearrangement joins TRBV6-5 to TRBJ1-2; tentatively, D is TRBD1 (6 bases). The CDR3 contains 15 residues. Trimming cost V 2 bases and J 0 bases, with 10 bases left between them. The germline V gene has CDR1 MNHEY and CDR2 SVGAGI. CDR3 in DNA: TGTGCCAGCAGTTACCTCAGACAGGCTAACTATGGCTACACCTTC. It codes for CASSYLRQANYGYTF.

The V call is TRBV7-2, the J call TRBJ2-3; a possible D gene is TRBD2 (6 bases). The CDR3 runs 13 residues. Germline CDR1 SGHTA, CDR2 FQGNSA. V gave up 5 bases and J gave up 2 bases, with 8 bases separating them. The CDR3 sequence: CASSRDSTDTQYF. The CDR3 bases are TGTGCCAGCAGCCGGGACTCCACAGATACGCAGTATTTT. Looking up the rest from reference TRBV7-2 and TRBJ2-3 gives the full variable domain: GAGVSQSPSNKVTEKGKDVELRCDPISGHTALYWYRQSLGQGLEFLIYFQGNSAPDKSGLPSDRFSAERTGGSVSTLTIQRTQQEDSAVYLCASSRDSTDTQYFGPGTRLTVL.

The chain couples TRBV28 to TRBJ1-5, with D tentatively TRBD1 (5 bases). The CDR3 is 17 residues long. In germline, CDR1 is MDHEN, CDR2 SYDVKM. With 4 bases removed from V and 1 base from J, the gap between germline ends came to 17 bases. The CDR3 DNA reads TGTGCCAGCAGTTCTCCCCTGGGGCAGGTAAGCAATCAGCCCCAGCATTTT. Encoded protein: CASSSPLGQVSNQPQHF.

In DNA, the CDR3 is TGTGCCAGCAGCTTACTCGCTAGGGACACTGAAGCTTTCTTT. It specifies CASSLLARDTEAFF. The V and J genes are TRBV7-8 and TRBJ1-1; D gene unclear. Trimming took off 2 bases at V and 3 bases at J, with 10 bases between the two ends. The CDR3 sequence is 14 residues long. The germline CDR1 and CDR2 sequences are SGHVS and FQNEAQ.

The gene calls are TRBV19 and TRBJ2-7; no reliable D call. From germline, CDR1 is LNHDA and CDR2 SQIVND (reference sequence). The germline V and J ends were trimmed by 7 bases and 4 bases, with 11 bases remaining between them. The CDR3 has 12 amino acids. For the CDR3, the DNA is TGTGCCAGTATGGAGTGGGCATACGAGCAGTACTTC. The encoded protein is CASMEWAYEQYF.

This chain joins TRBV7-9 and TRBJ2-1, with D perhaps TRBD2 (6 bases). The CDR3 is made up of 13 amino acids. Trimming left V 5 bases short and J 6 bases short, with 11 bases between. CDR1 is SEHNR and CDR2 is FQNEAQ in the germline V gene (reference sequence). Written as DNA, the CDR3 is TGTGCCAGCAGCCTCGGGACTGTCAATGAGCAGTTCTTC. Its protein product is CASSLGTVNEQFF.

This clone was seen only a few times. V gene TRBV2 combines with J gene TRBJ2-2, with 8 bases aligning to TRBD2. V gave up 10 bases and J gave up 7 bases; unmatched junction bases: 5. This CDR3 has 12 amino acids. Per germline, CDR1 SNHLY and CDR2 FYNNEI. The CDR3 loop is CATFGGGGELFF. CDR3 nucleotides: TGTGCCACCTTCGGGGGGGGCGGGGAGCTGTTTTTT.